This T cell receptor (beta chain) was sequenced for a study of vaccination and CD4 T cells after COVID-19. Treatment described: approximately nine-day PBMC culture with coronavirus spike peptide pools or control peptides (ViraFEST assay). Some 2 million PBMCs were grown per well alongside 10 IU/ml IL-2 and roughly 10 ug/ml peptide pools. Of note for this clonotype: Its antigen is currently unknown.

Scientists ran DNA taken from cultured CD4+ T cells through the Oncomine TCR Beta short-read assay for sequencing. The source of extracted genomic DNA was cultured CD4+ T cells. TCRdb reanalysed the PCR reads using MiXCR and keeps one entry per CDR3 protein. Of around 2,600 distinct CDR3 sequences listed, approximately 84% are singletons. The CDR3 extends over 16 amino acids. V gave up 6 bases and J gave up 4 bases; unmatched junction bases: 15. CDR1 and CDR2 (germline): DFQATT, SNEGSKA (reference sequence). The rearrangement links TRBV20-1 to TRBJ1-5, with TRBD1 identical over 7 bases. Sequencing was performed on CD4+ T cells from blood, cultured in vitro. This receptor was obtained from a human donor who had recovered from COVID-19. The CDR3 protein is CSAPELNRGKNQPQHF. Written as DNA, the CDR3 is TGCAGTGCACCTGAGTTGAACAGGGGAAAGAATCAGCCCCAGCATTTT.